Sequencing of this TCR beta chain was carried out in a study of response to subunit inactivated influenza vaccine. V was shortened by 0 bases and J by 7 bases, with 15 bases between the two germline ends. This CDR3 is built from 16 residues. The V gene's germline CDR1 is LNHNV and CDR2 YYDKDF (reference sequence). This clonotype was counted ten times or more. TCRdb fed the RT-PCR reads into MiXCR, producing one record per CDR3 protein. The repertoire has 650,000 or so distinct CDR3 sequences, 14% of them found once; the top ten carry 7.5% to 8%. The V and J genes are TRBV15 and TRBJ1-4; D is possibly TRBD1 (5 bases). Sequenced material: PBMCs from blood, taken less than 15 days before vaccination. The clonotype comes from a man aged 50 to 60 who received an inactivated influenza vaccine. The CDR3 coding sequence is TGTGCCACCAGCAGAGATCTGGGAGGCACAGGTGAAAAACTGTTTTTT. Amino acids: CATSRDLGGTGEKLFF. Supplemented by reference TRBV15 and TRBJ1-4, the full variable domain reads DAMVIQNPRYQVTQFGKPVTLSCSQTLNHNVMYWYQQKSSQAPKLLFHYYDKDFNNEADTPDNFQSRRPNTSFCFLDIRSPGLGDTAMYLCATSRDLGGTGEKLFFGSGTQLSVL.